Listed below are T cell receptor beta chains from one sample, sequenced in a study of T cells in Graves' hyperthyroidism and ophthalmopathy. TCRdb called the multiplex PCR reads again in MiXCR, with one record for every CDR3 protein. The table records 500,000 to 600,000 distinct CDR3 sequences, 15% to 20% of them present only once. The sample comprised blood. The receptors shown here come from a man in his forties or fifties with Graves' ophthalmopathy. Each CDR3 is given with its conserved first and last residue. D genes are given only for firm matches. Only part of the rows carry a size: once, few, many, or a class if the clone is expanded.

TRBV10-3,TRBJ1-5,.,.,13,CAISGGDNQPQHF,TGTGCCATCAGTGGGGGGGACAATCAGCCCCAGCATTTT
TRBV6-4,TRBJ2-7,few,TRBD1,13,CAGQGTQSYEQYF,TGTGCCGGACAGGGGACTCAATCCTACGAGCAGTACTTC
TRBV9,TRBJ1-1,many,.,14,CASSGGNGGTEAFF,TGTGCCAGCAGCGGCGGTAACGGGGGCACTGAAGCTTTCTTT
TRBV20-1,TRBJ2-7,many,.,12,CSARPSVYEQYF,TGCAGTGCTAGACCCAGCGTCTACGAGCAGTACTTC
TRBV5-1,TRBJ2-3,.,.,12,CASSIHEGPQYF,TGCGCCAGCAGTATCCATGAGGGTCCGCAGTATTTT
TRBV5-1,TRBJ2-7,.,.,15,CASSPQGTFLGEQYF,TGCGCCAGCAGCCCACAAGGGACCTTTCTTGGGGAGCAGTACTTC
TRBV18,TRBJ2-5,.,TRBD1,14,CASSPQGAGETQYF,TGTGCCAGCTCACCACAGGGGGCCGGAGAGACCCAGTACTTC
TRBV6-2/TRBV6-3,TRBJ2-1,.,.,18,CASSYYPTSAIPRGEQFF,TGTGCCAGCAGTTACTACCCCACTTCGGCCATACCCAGGGGTGAGCAGTTCTTC
TRBV20-1,TRBJ2-7,.,TRBD2,15,CSAGLAGGPTYEQYF,TGCAGTGCAGGCCTAGCGGGAGGTCCAACCTACGAGCAGTACTTC
TRBV3-1,TRBJ1-3,few,.,12,CASRQIGNTIYF,TGTGCCAGCAGGCAGATTGGAAACACCATATATTTT
TRBV6-1,TRBJ2-2,.,TRBD1,16,CASGTGTVTNTGELFF,TGTGCCAGCGGAACCGGGACAGTTACGAACACCGGGGAGCTGTTTTTT
TRBV2,TRBJ2-7,few,.,13,CATSGQGDYEQYF,TGTGCCACCTCCGGTCAAGGGGACTACGAGCAGTACTTC
TRBV10-3,TRBJ1-1,few,.,14,CAILRQPTNTEAFF,TGTGCCATCCTCAGACAGCCGACGAACACTGAAGCTTTCTTT
TRBV5-1,TRBJ2-1,.,TRBD2,16,CASSVAAGGVINEQFF,TGTGCCAGCAGCGTAGCAGCGGGGGGGGTCATCAATGAGCAGTTCTTC
TRBV5-1,TRBJ2-3,few,.,14,CASSEQGGTDTQYF,TGCGCCAGCAGCGAACAAGGGGGCACAGATACGCAGTATTTT
TRBV20-1,TRBJ2-1,few,TRBD2,11,CSAPWGGLQFF,TGCAGTGCTCCTTGGGGGGGTTTGCAGTTCTTC
TRBV10-3,TRBJ2-1,few,TRBD1,15,CAISTGQGSYNEQFF,TGTGCCATCAGTACCGGACAGGGCTCCTACAATGAGCAGTTCTTC
TRBV2,TRBJ1-1,many,.,12,CASKPSWSEAFF,TGTGCCAGCAAACCCTCTTGGTCTGAAGCTTTCTTT
TRBV2,TRBJ2-5,.,.,14,CASGPQWTLETQYF,TGTGCCAGCGGTCCACAATGGACTTTGGAGACCCAGTACTTC
TRBV7-2,TRBJ1-2,few,TRBD1,14,CASSSIPGQGDYTF,TGTGCCAGCAGCTCAATCCCGGGACAGGGTGACTACACCTTC
TRBV20-1,TRBJ1-4,once,TRBD1,18,CSARGDRTGIRTNEKLFF,TGCAGTGCTAGAGGAGATAGGACAGGGATACGGACTAATGAAAAACTGTTTTTT
TRBV18,TRBJ2-1,many,.,14,CASSPGTGTSEQFF,TGTGCCAGCTCCCCGGGGACGGGTACAAGTGAGCAGTTCTTC
TRBV10-1,TRBJ1-5,few,.,15,CASRDRTAYNQPQHF,TGCGCCAGCAGGGACCGGACAGCTTACAATCAGCCCCAGCATTTT
TRBV12-3/TRBV12-4,TRBJ2-7,.,TRBD1,15,CASSPGTGGYYEQYF,TGTGCCAGCAGTCCCGGGACAGGGGGATACTACGAGCAGTACTTC
TRBV7-2,TRBJ2-2,.,.,16,CASSAGVWTSSGELFF,TGTGCCAGCAGCGCGGGCGTCTGGACAAGTAGCGGGGAGCTGTTTTTT
TRBV6-1,TRBJ2-2,.,TRBD1,16,CASSPVLQGNAGELFF,TGTGCCAGCAGTCCCGTGTTACAGGGGAACGCCGGGGAGCTGTTTTTT
TRBV7-8,TRBJ2-1,few,TRBD2,17,CASGTLGGGREDNEQFF,TGTGCCAGCGGCACCTTAGGAGGCGGGAGGGAGGATAATGAGCAGTTCTTC
TRBV3-1,TRBJ2-5,many,.,16,CASNNLAAGGGETQYF,TGTGCCAGCAATAATCTGGCGGCCGGAGGCGGAGAGACCCAGTACTTC
TRBV7-6,TRBJ2-1,.,TRBD2,14,CASSSISGSDEQLF,TGTGCCAGCAGCTCCATTAGCGGGAGCGATGAGCAGCTCTTC
TRBV7-8,TRBJ1-1,many,.,14,CASSLEAGITEAFF,TGTGCCAGCAGCTTAGAAGCAGGAATCACTGAAGCTTTCTTT
TRBV28,TRBJ2-7,many,TRBD2,15,CASSLSAGGPNEQYF,TGTGCCAGCAGTTTATCGGCGGGAGGGCCAAACGAGCAGTACTTC
TRBV28,TRBJ1-1,once,.,15,CASSLPQGSWTEAFF,TGTGCCAGCAGTTTACCTCAGGGGAGTTGGACTGAAGCTTTCTTT
TRBV28,TRBJ1-4,.,.,13,CASTPPDNEKLFF,TGTGCCAGCACTCCTCCTGATAATGAAAAACTGTTTTTT
TRBV3-1,TRBJ2-5,many,.,13,CASSPRPEETQYF,TGTGCCAGCAGCCCTCGGCCGGAGGAGACCCAGTACTTC
TRBV11-1,TRBJ2-2,few,TRBD2,13,CASSIGGAGELFF,TGTGCCAGCAGCATCGGGGGGGCCGGGGAGCTGTTTTTT
TRBV6-1,TRBJ1-1,.,.,12,CASTTGQGSAFF,TGTGCCAGCACTACCGGGCAGGGGTCGGCTTTCTTT
TRBV11-2,TRBJ2-3,few,.,17,CASRYPWGAHSTDTQYF,TGTGCCAGCAGATACCCTTGGGGGGCTCACTCCACAGATACGCAGTATTTT
TRBV27,TRBJ2-3,many,TRBD2,16,CASSVGSGRGGDTQYF,TGTGCCAGCTCCGTGGGAAGCGGGAGGGGCGGCGATACGCAGTATTTT
TRBV11-2,TRBJ1-2,many,.,15,CASSLDPGETYGYTF,TGTGCCAGCAGCTTAGATCCCGGCGAGACCTATGGCTACACCTTC
TRBV14,TRBJ2-2,.,TRBD2,15,CASSHPQGTTGELFF,TGTGCCAGCAGCCACCCCCAAGGGACTACGGGGGAGCTGTTTTTT
TRBV10-3,TRBJ2-7,many,.,13,CAANPGQGYEQYF,TGTGCCGCCAATCCGGGACAAGGCTACGAGCAGTACTTC
TRBV19,TRBJ2-3,.,.,11,CASSSRVTQYF,TGTGCCAGTAGTTCCCGGGTCACGCAGTATTTT